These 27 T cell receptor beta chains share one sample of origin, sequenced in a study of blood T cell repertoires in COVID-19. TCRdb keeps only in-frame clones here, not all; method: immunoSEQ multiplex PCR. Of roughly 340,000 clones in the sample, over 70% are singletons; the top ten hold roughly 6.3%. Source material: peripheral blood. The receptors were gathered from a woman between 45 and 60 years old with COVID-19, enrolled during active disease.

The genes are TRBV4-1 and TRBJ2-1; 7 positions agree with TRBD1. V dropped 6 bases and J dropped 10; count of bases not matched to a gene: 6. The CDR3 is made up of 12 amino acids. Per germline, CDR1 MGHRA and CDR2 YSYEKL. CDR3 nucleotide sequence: TGCGCCAGCAGTGTCGACAGGGTGGAGCAGTTCTTC. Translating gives CASSVDRVEQFF.

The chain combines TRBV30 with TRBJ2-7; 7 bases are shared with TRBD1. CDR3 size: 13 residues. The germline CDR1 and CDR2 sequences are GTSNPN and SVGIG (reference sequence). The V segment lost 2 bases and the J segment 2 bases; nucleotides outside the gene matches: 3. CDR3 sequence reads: CAWSPGQPYEQYF. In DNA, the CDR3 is TGTGCCTGGAGTCCGGGACAGCCCTACGAGCAGTACTTC.

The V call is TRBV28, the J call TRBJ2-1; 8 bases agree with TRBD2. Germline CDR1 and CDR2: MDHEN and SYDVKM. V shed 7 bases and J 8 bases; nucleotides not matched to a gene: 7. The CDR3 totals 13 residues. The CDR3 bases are TGTGCCAGCACCCGGGAGGGCGGGCATGAGCAGTTCTTC. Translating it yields CASTREGGHEQFF.

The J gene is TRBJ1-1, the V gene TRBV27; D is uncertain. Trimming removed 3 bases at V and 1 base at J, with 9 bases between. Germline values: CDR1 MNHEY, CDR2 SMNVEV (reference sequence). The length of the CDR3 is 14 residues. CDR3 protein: CASSFAGRNTEAFF. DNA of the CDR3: TGTGCCAGCAGTTTCGCAGGAAGGAACACTGAAGCTTTCTTT.

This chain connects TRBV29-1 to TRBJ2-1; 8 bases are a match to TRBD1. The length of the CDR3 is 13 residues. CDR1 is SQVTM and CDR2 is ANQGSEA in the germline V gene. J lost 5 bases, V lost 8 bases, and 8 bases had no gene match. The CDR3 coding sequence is TGCAGCACAAGGACAGGGTCTGACAATGAGCAGTTCTTC. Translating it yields CSTRTGSDNEQFF.

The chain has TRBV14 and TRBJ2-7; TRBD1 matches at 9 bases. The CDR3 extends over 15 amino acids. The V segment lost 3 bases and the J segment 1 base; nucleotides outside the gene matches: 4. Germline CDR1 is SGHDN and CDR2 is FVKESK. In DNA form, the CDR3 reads TGTGCCAGCAGCCATCTCGGGACAGGGTCCTACGAGCAGTACTTC. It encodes CASSHLGTGSYEQYF.

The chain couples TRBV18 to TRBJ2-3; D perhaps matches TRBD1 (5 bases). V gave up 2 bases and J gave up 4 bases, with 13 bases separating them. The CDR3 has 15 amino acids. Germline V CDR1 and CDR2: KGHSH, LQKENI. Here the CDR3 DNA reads TGTGCCAGCTCACCAAGCAAAACAGGAGCAGATACGCAGTATTTT. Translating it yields CASSPSKTGADTQYF.

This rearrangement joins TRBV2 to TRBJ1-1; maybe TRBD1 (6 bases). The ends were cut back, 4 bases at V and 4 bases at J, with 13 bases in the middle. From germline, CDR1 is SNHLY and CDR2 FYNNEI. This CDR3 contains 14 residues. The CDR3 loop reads CASSVQGAGTEAFF. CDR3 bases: TGTGCCAGCAGTGTACAGGGAGCTGGCACTGAAGCTTTCTTT.

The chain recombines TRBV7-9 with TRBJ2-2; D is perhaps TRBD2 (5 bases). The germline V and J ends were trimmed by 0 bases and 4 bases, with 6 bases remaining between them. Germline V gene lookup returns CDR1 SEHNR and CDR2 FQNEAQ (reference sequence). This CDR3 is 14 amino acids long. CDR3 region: CASSLAGSTGELFF. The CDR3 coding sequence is TGTGCCAGCAGCTTAGCAGGGAGCACCGGGGAGCTGTTTTTT.

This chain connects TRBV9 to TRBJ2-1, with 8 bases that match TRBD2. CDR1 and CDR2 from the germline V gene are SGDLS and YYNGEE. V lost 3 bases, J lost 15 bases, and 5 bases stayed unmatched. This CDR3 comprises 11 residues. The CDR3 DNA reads TGTGCCAGCAGCGCGGGAGGGTCGGGGTTCTTC. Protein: CASSAGGSGFF. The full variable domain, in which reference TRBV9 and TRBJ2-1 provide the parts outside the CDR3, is DSGVTQTPKHLITATGQRVTLRCSPRSGDLSVYWYQQSLDQGLQFLIQYYNGEERAKGNILERFSAQQFPDLHSELNLSSLELGDSALYFCASSAGGSGFFGPGTRLTVL.

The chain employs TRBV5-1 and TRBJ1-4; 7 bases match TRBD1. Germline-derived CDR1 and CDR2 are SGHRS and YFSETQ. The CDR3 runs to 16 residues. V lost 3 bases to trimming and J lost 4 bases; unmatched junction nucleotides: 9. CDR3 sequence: CASSWGMTGFNEKLFF. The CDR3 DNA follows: TGCGCCAGCAGCTGGGGAATGACAGGGTTTAATGAAAAACTGTTTTTT.

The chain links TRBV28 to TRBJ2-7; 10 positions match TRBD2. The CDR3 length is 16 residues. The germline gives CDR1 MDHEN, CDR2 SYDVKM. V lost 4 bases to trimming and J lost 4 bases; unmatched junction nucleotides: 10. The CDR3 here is CASSSLLAGERYEQYF. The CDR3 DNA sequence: TGTGCCAGCAGTTCCCTTCTAGCGGGAGAGAGATACGAGCAGTACTTC.

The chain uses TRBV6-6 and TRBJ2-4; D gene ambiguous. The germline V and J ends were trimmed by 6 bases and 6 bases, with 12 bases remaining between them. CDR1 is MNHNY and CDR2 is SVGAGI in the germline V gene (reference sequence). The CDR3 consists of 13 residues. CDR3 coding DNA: TGTGCCAGCAGCGCCCCGCCAGGAAACATTCAGTACTTC. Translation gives CASSAPPGNIQYF.

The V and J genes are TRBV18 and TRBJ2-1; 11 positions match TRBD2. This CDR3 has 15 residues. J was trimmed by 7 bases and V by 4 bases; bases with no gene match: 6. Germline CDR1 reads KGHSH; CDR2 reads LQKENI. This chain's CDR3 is CASSLTSGSDNEQFF. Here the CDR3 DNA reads TGTGCCAGCTCACTCACTAGCGGGAGTGATAATGAGCAGTTCTTC.

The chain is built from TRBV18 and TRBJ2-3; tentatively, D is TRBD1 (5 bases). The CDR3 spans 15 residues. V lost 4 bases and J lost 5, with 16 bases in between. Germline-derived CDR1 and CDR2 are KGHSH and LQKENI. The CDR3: CASSLFTGLQDTQYF. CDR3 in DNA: TGTGCCAGCTCACTTTTCACAGGATTACAAGATACGCAGTATTTT.

The CDR3 DNA is TGTGCCACCAGCAGATACAGGGGCCCTGAAGCTTTCTTT. It is translated as CATSRYRGPEAFF. The chain carries TRBV15 and TRBJ1-1, with 7 bases identical to TRBD1. The CDR3 totals 13 residues. The junction had 3 bases not matched to a gene; V was cut back by 2 bases and J by 6 bases. CDR1 and CDR2 from the germline V gene are LNHNV and YYDKDF (reference sequence).

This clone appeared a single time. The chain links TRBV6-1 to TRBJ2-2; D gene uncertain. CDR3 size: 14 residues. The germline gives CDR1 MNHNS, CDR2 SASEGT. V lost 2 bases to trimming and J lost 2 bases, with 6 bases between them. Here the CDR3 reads CASSEQTNTGELFF. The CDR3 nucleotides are TGTGCCAGCAGTGAACAGACTAACACCGGGGAGCTGTTTTTT.

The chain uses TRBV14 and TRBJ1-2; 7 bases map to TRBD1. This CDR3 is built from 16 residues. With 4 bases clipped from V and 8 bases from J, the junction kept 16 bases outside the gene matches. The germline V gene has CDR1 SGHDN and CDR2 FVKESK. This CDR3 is CASSLRNRGLGGGYTF. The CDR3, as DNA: TGTGCCAGCAGCCTCCGGAACAGGGGCCTCGGGGGCGGCTACACCTTC.

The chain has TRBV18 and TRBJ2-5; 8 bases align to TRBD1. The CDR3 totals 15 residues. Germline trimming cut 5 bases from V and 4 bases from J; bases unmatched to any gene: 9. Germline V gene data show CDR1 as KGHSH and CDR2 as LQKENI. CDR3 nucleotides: TGTGCCAGCTCAAATGGACAGGGACCGACAGAGACCCAGTACTTC. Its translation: CASSNGQGPTETQYF.

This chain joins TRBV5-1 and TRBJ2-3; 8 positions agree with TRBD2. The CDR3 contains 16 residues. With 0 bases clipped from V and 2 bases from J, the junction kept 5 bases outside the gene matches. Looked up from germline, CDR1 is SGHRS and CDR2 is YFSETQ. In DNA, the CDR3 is TGCGCCAGCAGCTTGGAGATAGCGGGACTCACAGATACGCAGTATTTT. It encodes CASSLEIAGLTDTQYF.

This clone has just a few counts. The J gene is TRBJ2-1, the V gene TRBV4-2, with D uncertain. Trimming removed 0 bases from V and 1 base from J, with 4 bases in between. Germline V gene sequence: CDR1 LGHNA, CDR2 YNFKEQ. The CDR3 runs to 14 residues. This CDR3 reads CASSQDPSYNEQFF. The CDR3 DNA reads TGTGCCAGCAGCCAAGATCCATCCTACAATGAGCAGTTCTTC.

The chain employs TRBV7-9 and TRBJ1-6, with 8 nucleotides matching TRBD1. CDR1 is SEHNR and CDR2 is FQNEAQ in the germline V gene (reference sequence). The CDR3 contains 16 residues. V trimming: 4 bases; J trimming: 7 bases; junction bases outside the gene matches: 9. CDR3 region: CASSSRSGQENSPLHF. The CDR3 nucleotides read TGTGCCAGCAGCTCAAGGTCGGGACAGGAGAATTCACCCCTCCACTTT.

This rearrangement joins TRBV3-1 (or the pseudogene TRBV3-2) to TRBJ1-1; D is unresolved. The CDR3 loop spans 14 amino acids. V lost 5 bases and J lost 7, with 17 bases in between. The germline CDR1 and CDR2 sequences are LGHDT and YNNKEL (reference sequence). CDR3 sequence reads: CASSARERKLEAFF. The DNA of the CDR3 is TGTGCCAGCAGCGCCCGGGAACGGAAACTTGAAGCTTTCTTT.

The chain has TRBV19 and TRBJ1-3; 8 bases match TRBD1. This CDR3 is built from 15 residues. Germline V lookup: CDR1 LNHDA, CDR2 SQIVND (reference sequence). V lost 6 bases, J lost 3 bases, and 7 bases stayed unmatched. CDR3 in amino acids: CASRLDRGNGNTIYF. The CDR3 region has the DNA TGTGCCAGTAGACTCGACAGGGGAAATGGAAACACCATATATTTT.

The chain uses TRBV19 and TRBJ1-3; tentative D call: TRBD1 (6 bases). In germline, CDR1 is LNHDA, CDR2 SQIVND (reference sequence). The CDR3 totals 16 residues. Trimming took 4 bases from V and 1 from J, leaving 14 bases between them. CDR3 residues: CASSKGGQLSGNTIYF. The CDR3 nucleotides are TGTGCCAGTAGTAAGGGGGGGCAATTATCTGGAAACACCATATATTTT.

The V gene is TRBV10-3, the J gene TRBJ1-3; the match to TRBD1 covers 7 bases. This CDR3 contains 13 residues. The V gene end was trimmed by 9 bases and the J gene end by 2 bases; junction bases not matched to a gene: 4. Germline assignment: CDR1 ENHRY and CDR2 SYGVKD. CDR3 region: CAIGTATGNTIYF. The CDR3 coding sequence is TGTGCCATAGGGACAGCAACTGGAAACACCATATATTTT.

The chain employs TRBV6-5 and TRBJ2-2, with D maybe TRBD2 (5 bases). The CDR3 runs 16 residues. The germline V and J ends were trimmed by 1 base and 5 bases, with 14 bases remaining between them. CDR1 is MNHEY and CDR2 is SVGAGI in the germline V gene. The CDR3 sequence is CASSYYTGISTGELFF. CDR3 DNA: TGTGCCAGCAGTTACTATACCGGGATTAGTACCGGGGAGCTGTTTTTT.